This T cell receptor (beta chain) is drawn from a study of blood T cell repertoires in COVID-19. Study summary: Sources were T cells, B-cell-depleted T cells, or PBMCs; the material itself was cDNA or gDNA.

TCRdb keeps only in-frame clones here, not all; method: immunoSEQ multiplex PCR. This sample carries around 320,000 clones, 90% to 95% of them seen once, and the ten largest clones take around 3.9%. This CDR3 region has 17 residues. Germline V gene data show CDR1 as LGHNA and CDR2 as YNFKEQ. V was clipped by 0 bases and J by 3 bases; unmatched bases: 6. Sequencing was performed on PBMCs or T cells enriched from blood (not recorded which). The chain has TRBV4-2 and TRBJ2-1; 9 bases fit TRBD1. The clonotype comes from a woman under 40 who had been exposed to COVID-19. This CDR3 reads CASSQDRTGGLYNEQFF. CDR3 DNA sequence: TGTGCCAGCAGCCAAGACCGTACAGGGGGCCTCTACAATGAGCAGTTCTTC.